This TCR beta chain originates from a study of siplizumab effects on memory and regulatory T cells. Overall study findings and caveats: Tregs that proliferated in siplizumab cultures did not have their suppressive function confirmed. Contribution to the alloresponse seemed major for naive T cells, which also seemed more diverse than memory cells.

For every sample, 100,000 or so TCR templates were assayed. Profiled with immunoSEQ multiplex PCR; TCRdb holds only in-frame clones, not every one. The data contain roughly 9,600 clones, around 40% of them singletons. This clone appeared a few times. What it binds is not known. Over a period of around six days at 37 degrees C, the mixed lymphocyte reaction cells were cocultured. Per germline, CDR1 SGHNT and CDR2 YYREEE (reference sequence). V lost 0 bases to trimming and J lost 6 bases, with 22 bases between them. The CDR3 has 18 residues. Sample: CFSE-low (dividing) CD4+ T cells sorted from an allogeneic mixed lymphocyte reaction. The source is a human donor in good health; the cells came from an allogeneic mixed lymphocyte reaction. The chain couples TRBV5-4 to TRBJ2-1; either TRBD1 or TRBD2 may fit D (6 bases each). The CDR3 DNA sequence: TGTGCCAGCAGCTTGGGGCATTTGTGGGGGGCGCTTAGCAATGAGCAGTTCTTC. Translation: CASSLGHLWGALSNEQFF.